This T cell receptor (beta chain) was found in a study of blood T cell repertoires in COVID-19. At the level of the study: Sites across the United States, Italy and Spain contributed samples from acute and convalescent COVID-19.

Original handling: How many nucleated cells were present was estimated from reference gene primer amplification. Sequenced by immunoSEQ multiplex PCR; TCRdb stores in-frame clones only, minus some. V, J and clone size are taken as reported in that table, and D and trimming were inferred from the DNA itself. The table lists approximately 71,000 clones, about 90% of them singletons. This CDR3 is 15 amino acids long. Germline V lookup: CDR1 KGHSH, CDR2 LQKENI. V was clipped by 6 bases and J by 6 bases, with 18 bases between them. The chain recombines TRBV18 with TRBJ1-5; a weak D match, TRBD1 (5 bases). The source material was peripheral blood. This clonotype originated in a human donor in a cohort sampled during active COVID-19. Written as DNA, the CDR3 is TGTGCCAGCTCTCCTGGTCAGGGACTAACTCAGCCCCAGCATTTT. Translating it yields CASSPGQGLTQPQHF.